This is a list of T cell receptor beta chains from one sample in a study of shared clonotypes between healthy human individuals. This table comes from immunoSEQ multiplex PCR, and its TCRdb copy is limited to in-frame clones, with some not included. Seen here are millions of clones, about 95% observed once, and the top ten hold around 1.1%. Sequencing input: naive CD8+ T cells sorted from blood. Source of these receptors: a man younger than 35 in good health. Both conserved end residues are part of each CDR3. A D gene is named only where the DNA matches it firmly.

DNA: TGTGCCAGCAGCCCGACAGGGACCTCCTACGAGCAGTACTTC
CDR3: CASSPTGTSYEQYF
length: 14
J: TRBJ2-7
D: TRBD1
V: TRBV6-5

DNA: TGTGCCAGCAGTTTATGGGTCACCGGGGAGCTGTTTTTT
CDR3: CASSLWVTGELFF
length: 13
J: TRBJ2-2
D: .
V: TRBV27

DNA: TGTGCCAGCAGCCCCGGAGGTTCTAGCAATCAGCCCCAGCATTTT
CDR3: CASSPGGSSNQPQHF
length: 15
J: TRBJ1-5
D: .
V: TRBV9

DNA: TGTGCCAGCAGCTTTACCCCCACAGGGTCGGACTATGGCTACACCTTC
CDR3: CASSFTPTGSDYGYTF
length: 16
J: TRBJ1-2
D: .
V: TRBV13

DNA: TGTGCCAGCAGTTTCCGGGACAGTTACGAGCAGTACTTC
CDR3: CASSFRDSYEQYF
length: 13
J: TRBJ2-7
D: TRBD1
V: TRBV27

DNA: TGCGCCAGCAGCCAAGAGCCGGGTACCTCCTACAATGAGCAGTTCTTC
CDR3: CASSQEPGTSYNEQFF
length: 16
J: TRBJ2-1
D: .
V: TRBV4-3

DNA: TGTGCCAGCATTATAGATGTTGAGCAGTTCTTC
CDR3: CASIIDVEQFF
length: 11
J: TRBJ2-1
D: .
V: TRBV2

DNA: TGTGCCAGCTCACCAGAGCGGAGCTCCTACGAGCAGTACTTC
CDR3: CASSPERSSYEQYF
length: 14
J: TRBJ2-7
D: .
V: TRBV18

DNA: TGCGCCAGCAGCGGGGAGGCCTACGAGCAGTACTTC
CDR3: CASSGEAYEQYF
length: 12
J: TRBJ2-7
D: .
V: TRBV4-1

DNA: TGTGCCAGCAGTTATGGCGGGGGGACACAAGAGACCCAGTACTTC
CDR3: CASSYGGGTQETQYF
length: 15
J: TRBJ2-5
D: TRBD2
V: TRBV6-5

DNA: TGTGCCAGTAGTCCGCTCGGGGTAGCGGGACTGAATGAGCAGTTCTTC
CDR3: CASSPLGVAGLNEQFF
length: 16
J: TRBJ2-1
D: TRBD2
V: TRBV19

DNA: TGTGCCAGCAGCTTAAATTGGGGGGACCAAGAGACCCAGTACTTC
CDR3: CASSLNWGDQETQYF
length: 15
J: TRBJ2-5
D: .
V: TRBV11-2

DNA: TGCGCCAGCAGCGGGGTCCCGGGCCGAAGCAATGAGCAGTTCTTC
CDR3: CASSGVPGRSNEQFF
length: 15
J: TRBJ2-1
D: .
V: TRBV5-1

DNA: TGTGCCAGCAGCTTAACGAGTCGGCCCTCTAGGAATCAGCCCCAGCATTTT
CDR3: CASSLTSRPSRNQPQHF
length: 17
J: TRBJ1-5
D: .
V: TRBV7-2

DNA: TGTGCCAGCAGTTACGGGACTAGCGGGACAGATACGCAGTATTTT
CDR3: CASSYGTSGTDTQYF
length: 15
J: TRBJ2-3
D: TRBD2
V: TRBV5-8

DNA: TGTGCCAGCAGTCCCCTTGACGGATACTCCTACAATGAGCAGTTCTTC
CDR3: CASSPLDGYSYNEQFF
length: 16
J: TRBJ2-1
D: .
V: TRBV27

DNA: TGCAGCGCCCAGGGGTTAGCTAGCGGGGGCCATCACTCCTACAATGAGCAGTTCTTC
CDR3: CSAQGLASGGHHSYNEQFF
length: 19
J: TRBJ2-1
D: TRBD2
V: TRBV29-1

DNA: TGTGCCAGCAGTACCCTTGGACTAGCGGGGGGGTCAGAGACCCAGTACTTC
CDR3: CASSTLGLAGGSETQYF
length: 17
J: TRBJ2-5
D: TRBD2
V: TRBV27

DNA: TGTGCCAGTAGTATAGAAAGCTCTGGGGCCAACGTCCTGACTTTC
CDR3: CASSIESSGANVLTF
length: 15
J: TRBJ2-6
D: .
V: TRBV19

DNA: TGCGCCAGCAGCACACGGGACAGGGAGGATACGCAGTATTTT
CDR3: CASSTRDREDTQYF
length: 14
J: TRBJ2-3
D: TRBD1
V: TRBV5-1